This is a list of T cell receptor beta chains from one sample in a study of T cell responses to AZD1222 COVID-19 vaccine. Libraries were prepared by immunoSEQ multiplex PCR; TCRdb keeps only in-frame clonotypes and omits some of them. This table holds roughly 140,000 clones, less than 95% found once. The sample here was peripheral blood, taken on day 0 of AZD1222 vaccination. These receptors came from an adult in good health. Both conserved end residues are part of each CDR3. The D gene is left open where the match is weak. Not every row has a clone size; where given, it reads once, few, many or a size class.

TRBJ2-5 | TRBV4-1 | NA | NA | CASSQEGTQYF | TGCGCCAGCAGCCAAGAAGGAACCCAGTACTTC
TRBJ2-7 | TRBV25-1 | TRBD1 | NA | CASSNTLGQGVSSYEQYF | TGTGCCAGCAGTAACACCCTTGGACAGGGCGTCTCCTCCTACGAGCAGTACTTC
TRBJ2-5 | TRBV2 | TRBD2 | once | CASSRLTSGALLGGETQYF | TGTGCCAGCAGTCGCCTAACTAGCGGTGCCCTGCTGGGGGGAGAGACCCAGTACTTC
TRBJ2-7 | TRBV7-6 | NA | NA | CASSLGGQTYEQYF | TGTGCCAGCAGCTTAGGGGGGCAGACCTACGAGCAGTACTTC
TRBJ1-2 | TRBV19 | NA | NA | CASSITGGDYGYTF | TGTGCCAGTAGTATTACGGGGGGAGACTATGGCTACACCTTC
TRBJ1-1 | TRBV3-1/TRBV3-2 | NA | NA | CASSQDSRRAFF | TGTGCCAGCAGCCAAGATAGCCGACGGGCTTTCTTT
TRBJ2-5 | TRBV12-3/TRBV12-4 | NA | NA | CASSLMGETQYF | TGTGCCAGCAGTTTAATGGGGGAGACCCAGTACTTC
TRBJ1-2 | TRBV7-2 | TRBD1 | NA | CASSAYRGSNYGYTF | TGTGCCAGCAGCGCTTACAGGGGATCAAACTATGGCTACACCTTC
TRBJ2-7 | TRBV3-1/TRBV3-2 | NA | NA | CASSLSDRYEQYF | TGTGCCAGCAGCCTCTCCGACCGCTACGAGCAGTACTTC
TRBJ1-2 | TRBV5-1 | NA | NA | CASSLAGADGYTF | TGCGCCAGCAGCTTGGCAGGGGCGGATGGCTACACCTTC
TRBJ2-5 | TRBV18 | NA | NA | CASSPPAGQETQYF | TGTGCCAGCTCACCACCCGCGGGCCAAGAGACCCAGTACTTC
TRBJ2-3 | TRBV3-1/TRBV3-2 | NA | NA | CASRGPQLDTQYF | TGTGCCAGCCGCGGACCCCAGTTAGATACGCAGTATTTT
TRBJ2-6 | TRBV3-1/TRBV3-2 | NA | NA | CASSPPGGANVLTF | TGTGCCAGCAGCCCCCCCGGTGGGGCCAACGTCCTGACTTTC
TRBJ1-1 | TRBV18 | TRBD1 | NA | CASSPSLTGAEAFF | TGTGCCAGCTCACCGTCGCTGACAGGGGCTGAAGCTTTCTTT
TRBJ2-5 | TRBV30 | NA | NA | CAWSNLGGLETQYF | TGTGCCTGGAGTAACTTGGGTGGGCTGGAGACCCAGTACTTC
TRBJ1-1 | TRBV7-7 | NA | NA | CASSFQENTEAFF | TGTGCCAGCAGCTTCCAGGAGAACACTGAAGCTTTCTTT
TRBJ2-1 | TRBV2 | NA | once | CASRERGVVTLNEQFF | TGTGCCAGCAGAGAAAGAGGGGTAGTAACCCTGAATGAGCAGTTCTTC
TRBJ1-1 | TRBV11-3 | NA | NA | CASSQGRGNTEAFF | TGTGCCAGCAGCCAGGGGAGGGGGAACACTGAAGCTTTCTTT
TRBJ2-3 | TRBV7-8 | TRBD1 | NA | CASSLRQGAGTDTQYF | TGTGCCAGCAGCTTACGACAGGGGGCCGGCACAGATACGCAGTATTTT
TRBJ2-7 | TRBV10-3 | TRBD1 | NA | CAIRANGGQGAASYEQYF | TGTGCCATCAGAGCAAACGGGGGACAGGGGGCTGCAAGCTACGAGCAGTACTTC
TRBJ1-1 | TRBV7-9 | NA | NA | CASSSSDRHTEAFF | TGTGCCAGCAGCAGCTCGGACAGACACACTGAAGCTTTCTTT
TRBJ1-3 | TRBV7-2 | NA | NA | CATRRSLSSGNTIYF | TGTGCCACACGCCGGAGTTTGAGCTCTGGAAACACCATATATTTT
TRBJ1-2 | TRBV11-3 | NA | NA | CASSLYRDLSYGYTF | TGTGCCAGCAGTTTATACAGGGATTTGTCCTATGGCTACACCTTC
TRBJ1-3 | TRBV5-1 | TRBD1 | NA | CASASGTGGLYTIYF | TGCGCCAGCGCTTCCGGGACAGGGGGCTTGTACACCATATATTTT
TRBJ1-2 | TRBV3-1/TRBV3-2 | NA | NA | CASSQSRGGANYGYTF | TGTGCCAGCAGCCAAAGTCGCGGGGGAGCTAACTATGGCTACACCTTC
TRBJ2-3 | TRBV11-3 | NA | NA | CASSLGRGRMNTDTQYF | TGTGCCAGCAGCCTAGGGCGGGGGCGGATGAACACAGATACGCAGTATTTT
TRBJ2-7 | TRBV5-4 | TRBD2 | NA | CASSLGGGRTYEQYF | TGTGCCAGCAGCTTGGGGGGGGGTAGGACCTACGAGCAGTACTTC
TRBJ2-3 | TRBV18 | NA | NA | CASSPLRSPGNKLDGDTQYF | TGTGCCAGCTCACCACTTCGGTCCCCGGGAAACAAATTGGATGGGGATACGCAGTATTTT
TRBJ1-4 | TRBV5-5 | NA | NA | CASSPLRAKDEKLFF | TGTGCCAGCAGTCCCCTCCGGGCAAAGGATGAAAAACTGTTTTTT
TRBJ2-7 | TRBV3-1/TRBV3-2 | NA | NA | CASSRPRDGYEQYF | TGTGCCAGCAGCCGGCCCCGGGACGGCTACGAGCAGTACTTC
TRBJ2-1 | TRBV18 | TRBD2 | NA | CASPRATSYREQFF | TGTGCCAGCCCCCGTGCGACTAGCTATAGGGAGCAGTTCTTC
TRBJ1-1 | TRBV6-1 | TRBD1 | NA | CASSERQGGEAFF | TGTGCCAGCAGTGAAAGACAGGGAGGTGAAGCTTTCTTT
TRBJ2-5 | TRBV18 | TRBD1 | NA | CASSPGTGRETQYF | TGTGCCAGCTCACCAGGGACAGGGAGGGAGACCCAGTACTTC
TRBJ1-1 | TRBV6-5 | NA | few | CASSFRGTEAFF | TGTGCCAGCAGTTTTAGGGGAACTGAAGCTTTCTTT
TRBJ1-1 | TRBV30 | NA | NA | CAWSVFRPPNTEAFF | TGTGCCTGGAGTGTTTTCAGACCCCCGAACACTGAAGCTTTCTTT
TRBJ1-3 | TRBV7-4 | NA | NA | CASSLVRPSDSGNTIYF | TGTGCCAGCAGCTTAGTGAGACCGAGCGACTCTGGAAACACCATATATTTT
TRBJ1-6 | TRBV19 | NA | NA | CASKSRGTGGNSPLHF | TGTGCCAGTAAGAGTAGGGGGACCGGAGGTAATTCACCCCTCCACTTT